This T cell receptor (beta chain) was recorded in a study of regulatory T cells in long-lasting Graves disease. Study-wide results and caveats: Only a small sample size was used, which may have cut accuracy.

With iRepertoire HTBI primers and Arm-PCR of CDR3 regions, TCR beta libraries were built. In the original analysis: About 60 TRBV and 11 to 15 TRBJ segments were identified across samples. TCRdb used MiXCR to reprocess the multiplex PCR reads, holding one entry per CDR3 protein. TCRdb assigned the V and J calls; the authors' analysis was not used. The sample consists of a few hundred thousand distinct CDR3 sequences, 16% of them appearing once. This clonotype came up a few times. No antigen is known for it. The V gene's germline CDR1 is SGHTA and CDR2 FQGTGA. The CDR3 spans 16 residues. J lost 6 bases, V lost 1 base, and 6 bases had no gene match. Time point meaning: newly diagnosed GD, antithyroid drugs for less than 3 months. TCR sequences were obtained from RNA taken from PBMCs. These same records also appear under a second study, on T cells in Graves' hyperthyroidism and ophthalmopathy.

The TCR sequence derives from a woman between 18 and 29 years old with Graves disease. The specimen was peripheral blood mononuclear cells (PBMCs), collected at new diagnosis, from a patient treated with antithyroid drugs. The rearrangement uses TRBV7-3 and TRBJ2-1, with 10 bases that match TRBD2. CDR3 sequence reads: CASSLRPLAGTNEQFF. The CDR3 DNA follows: TGTGCCAGCAGCTTAAGGCCACTAGCGGGAACCAATGAGCAGTTCTTC. The variable domain in full, with the rest retrieved from reference TRBV7-3 and TRBJ2-1, is GAGVSQTPSNKVTEKGKYVELRCDPISGHTALYWYRQSLGQGPEFLIYFQGTGAADDSGLPNDRFFAVRPEGSVSTLKIQRTERGDSAVYLCASSLRPLAGTNEQFFGPGTRLTVL.